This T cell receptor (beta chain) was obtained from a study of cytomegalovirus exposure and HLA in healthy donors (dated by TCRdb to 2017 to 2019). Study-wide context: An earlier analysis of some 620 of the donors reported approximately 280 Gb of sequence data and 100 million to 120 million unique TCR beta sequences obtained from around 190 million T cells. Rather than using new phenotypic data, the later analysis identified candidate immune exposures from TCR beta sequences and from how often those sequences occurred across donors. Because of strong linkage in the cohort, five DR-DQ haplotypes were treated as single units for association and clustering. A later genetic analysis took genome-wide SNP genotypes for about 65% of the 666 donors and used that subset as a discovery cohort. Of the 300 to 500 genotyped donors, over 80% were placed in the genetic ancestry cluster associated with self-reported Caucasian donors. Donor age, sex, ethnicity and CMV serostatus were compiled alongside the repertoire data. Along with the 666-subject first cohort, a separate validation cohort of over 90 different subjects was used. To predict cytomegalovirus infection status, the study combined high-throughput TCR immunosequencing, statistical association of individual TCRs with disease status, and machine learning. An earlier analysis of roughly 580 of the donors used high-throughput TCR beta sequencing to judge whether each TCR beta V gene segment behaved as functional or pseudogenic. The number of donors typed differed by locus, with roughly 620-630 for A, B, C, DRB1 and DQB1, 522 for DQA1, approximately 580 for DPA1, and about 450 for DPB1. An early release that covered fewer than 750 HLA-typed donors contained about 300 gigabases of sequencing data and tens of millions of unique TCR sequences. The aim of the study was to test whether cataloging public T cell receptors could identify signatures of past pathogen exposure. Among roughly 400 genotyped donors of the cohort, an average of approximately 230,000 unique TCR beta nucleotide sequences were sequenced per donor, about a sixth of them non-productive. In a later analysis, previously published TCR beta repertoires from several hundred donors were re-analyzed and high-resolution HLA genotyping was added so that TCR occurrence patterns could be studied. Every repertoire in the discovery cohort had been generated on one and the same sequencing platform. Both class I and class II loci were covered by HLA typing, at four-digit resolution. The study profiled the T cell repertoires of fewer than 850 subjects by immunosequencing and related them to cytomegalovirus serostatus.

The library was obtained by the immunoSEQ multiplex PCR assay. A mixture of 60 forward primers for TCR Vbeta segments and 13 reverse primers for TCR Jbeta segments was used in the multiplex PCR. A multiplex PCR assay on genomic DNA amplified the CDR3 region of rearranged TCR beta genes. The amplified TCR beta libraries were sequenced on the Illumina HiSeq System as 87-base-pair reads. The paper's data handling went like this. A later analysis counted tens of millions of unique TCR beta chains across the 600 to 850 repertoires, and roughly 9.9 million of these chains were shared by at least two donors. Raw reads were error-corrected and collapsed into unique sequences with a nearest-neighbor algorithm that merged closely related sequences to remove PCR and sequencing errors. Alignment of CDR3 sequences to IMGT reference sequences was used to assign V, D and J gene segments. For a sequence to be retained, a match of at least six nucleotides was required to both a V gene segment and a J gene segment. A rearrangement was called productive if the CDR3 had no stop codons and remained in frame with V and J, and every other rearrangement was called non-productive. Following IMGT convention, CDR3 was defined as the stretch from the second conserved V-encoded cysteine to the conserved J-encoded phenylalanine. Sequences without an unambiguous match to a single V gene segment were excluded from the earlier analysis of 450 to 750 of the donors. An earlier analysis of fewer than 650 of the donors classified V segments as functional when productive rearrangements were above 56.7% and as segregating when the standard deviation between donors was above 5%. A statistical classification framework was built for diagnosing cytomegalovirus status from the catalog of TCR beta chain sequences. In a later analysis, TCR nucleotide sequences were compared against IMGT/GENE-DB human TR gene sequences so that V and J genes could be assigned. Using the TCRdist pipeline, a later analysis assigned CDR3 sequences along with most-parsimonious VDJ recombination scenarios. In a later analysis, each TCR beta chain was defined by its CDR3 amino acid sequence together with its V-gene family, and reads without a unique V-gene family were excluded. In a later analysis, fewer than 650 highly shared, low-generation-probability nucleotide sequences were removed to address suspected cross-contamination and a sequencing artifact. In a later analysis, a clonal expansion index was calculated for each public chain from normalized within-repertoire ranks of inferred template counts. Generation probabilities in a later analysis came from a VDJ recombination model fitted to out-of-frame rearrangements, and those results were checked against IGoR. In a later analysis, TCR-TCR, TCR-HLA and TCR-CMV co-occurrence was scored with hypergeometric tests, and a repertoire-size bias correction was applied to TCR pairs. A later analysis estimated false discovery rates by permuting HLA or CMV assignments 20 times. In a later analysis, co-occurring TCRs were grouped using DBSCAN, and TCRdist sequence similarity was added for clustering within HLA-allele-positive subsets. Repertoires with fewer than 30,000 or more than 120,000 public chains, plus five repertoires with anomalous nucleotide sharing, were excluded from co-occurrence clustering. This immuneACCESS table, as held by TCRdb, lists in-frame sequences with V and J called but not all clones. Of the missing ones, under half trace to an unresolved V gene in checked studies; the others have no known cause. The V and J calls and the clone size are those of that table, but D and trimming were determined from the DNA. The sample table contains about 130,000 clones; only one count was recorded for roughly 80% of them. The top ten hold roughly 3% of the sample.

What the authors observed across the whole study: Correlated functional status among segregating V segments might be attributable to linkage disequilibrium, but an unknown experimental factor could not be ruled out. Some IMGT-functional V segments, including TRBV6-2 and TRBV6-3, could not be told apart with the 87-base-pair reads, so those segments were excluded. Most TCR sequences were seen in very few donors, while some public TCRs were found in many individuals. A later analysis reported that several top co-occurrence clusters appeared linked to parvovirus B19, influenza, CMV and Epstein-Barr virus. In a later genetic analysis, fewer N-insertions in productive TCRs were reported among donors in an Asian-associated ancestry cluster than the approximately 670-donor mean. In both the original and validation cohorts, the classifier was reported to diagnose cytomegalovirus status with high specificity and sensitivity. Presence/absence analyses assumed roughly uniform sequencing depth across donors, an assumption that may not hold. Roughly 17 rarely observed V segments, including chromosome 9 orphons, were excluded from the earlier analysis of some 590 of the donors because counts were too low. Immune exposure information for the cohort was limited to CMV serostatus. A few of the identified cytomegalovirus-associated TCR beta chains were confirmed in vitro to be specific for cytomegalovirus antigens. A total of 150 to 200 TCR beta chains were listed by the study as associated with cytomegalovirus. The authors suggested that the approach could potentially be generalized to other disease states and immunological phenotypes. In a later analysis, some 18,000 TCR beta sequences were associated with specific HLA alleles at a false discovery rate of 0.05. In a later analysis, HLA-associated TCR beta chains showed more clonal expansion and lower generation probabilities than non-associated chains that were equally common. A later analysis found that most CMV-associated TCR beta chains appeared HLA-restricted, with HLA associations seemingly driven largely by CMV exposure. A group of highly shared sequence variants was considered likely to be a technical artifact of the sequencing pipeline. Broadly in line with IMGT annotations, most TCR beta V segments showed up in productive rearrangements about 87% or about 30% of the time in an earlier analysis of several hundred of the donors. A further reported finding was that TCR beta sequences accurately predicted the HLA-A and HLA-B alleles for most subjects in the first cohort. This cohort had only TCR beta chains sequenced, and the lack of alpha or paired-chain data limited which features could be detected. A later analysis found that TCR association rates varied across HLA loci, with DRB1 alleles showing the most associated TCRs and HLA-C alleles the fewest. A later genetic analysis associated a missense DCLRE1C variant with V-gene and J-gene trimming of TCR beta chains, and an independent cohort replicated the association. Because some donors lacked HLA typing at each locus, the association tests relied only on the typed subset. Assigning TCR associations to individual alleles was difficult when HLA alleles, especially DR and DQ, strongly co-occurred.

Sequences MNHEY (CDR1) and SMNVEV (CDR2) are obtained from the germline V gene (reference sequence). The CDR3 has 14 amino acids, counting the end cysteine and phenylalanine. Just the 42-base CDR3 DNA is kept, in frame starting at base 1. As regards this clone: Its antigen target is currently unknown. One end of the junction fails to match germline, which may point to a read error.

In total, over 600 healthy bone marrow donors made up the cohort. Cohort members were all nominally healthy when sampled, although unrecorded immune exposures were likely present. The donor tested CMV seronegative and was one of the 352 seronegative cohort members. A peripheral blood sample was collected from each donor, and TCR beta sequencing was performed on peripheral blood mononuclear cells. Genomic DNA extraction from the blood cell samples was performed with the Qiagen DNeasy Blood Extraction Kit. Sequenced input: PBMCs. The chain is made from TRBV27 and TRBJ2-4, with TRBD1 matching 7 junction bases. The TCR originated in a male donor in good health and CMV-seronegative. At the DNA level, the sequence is TGTGCCAGCAGGAGGCCGGGACAGAAAAACAGTCAGTACTTC. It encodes CASRRPGQKNSQYF.